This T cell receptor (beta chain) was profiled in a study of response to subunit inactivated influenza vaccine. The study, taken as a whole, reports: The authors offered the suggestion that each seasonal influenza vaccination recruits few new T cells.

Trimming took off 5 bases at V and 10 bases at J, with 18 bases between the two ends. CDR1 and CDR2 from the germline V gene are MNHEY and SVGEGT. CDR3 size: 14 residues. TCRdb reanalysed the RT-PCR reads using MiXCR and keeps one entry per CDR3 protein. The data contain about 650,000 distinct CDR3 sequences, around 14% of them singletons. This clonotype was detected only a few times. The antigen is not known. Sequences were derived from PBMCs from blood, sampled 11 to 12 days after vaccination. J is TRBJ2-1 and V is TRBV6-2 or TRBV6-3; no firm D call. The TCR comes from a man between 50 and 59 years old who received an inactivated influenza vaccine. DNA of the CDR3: TGTGCCAGCAGTATACTATCGGTGGGGTCAGAGCAGTTCTTC. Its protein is CASSILSVGSEQFF.